Listed below are T cell receptor beta chains from one sample, sequenced in a study of T cells after yellow fever vaccination. Each CDR3 protein is one row after TCRdb ran MiXCR on the 5' RACE reads. Of tens of thousands of distinct CDR3 sequences listed, 7.4% are singletons. The input for sequencing was CD8+ T cells sorted from PBMCs, taken 15 days after the yellow fever booster vaccination. Receptors were obtained from a man aged 25-45 years who received the YFV17D yellow fever vaccine. Both conserved end residues are part of each CDR3. The order of the fields is clone size, CDR3 length, J gene, V gene, D gene, CDR3 protein, CDR3 DNA. D genes are given only for firm matches. Expanded clones get a size class; other rows say once, few or many, or leave the size out.

clone_size: NA; cdr3_length: 12; j_call: TRBJ2-3; v_call: TRBV7-9; d_call: NA; cdr3_aa: CASRLNEDTQYF; cdr3_nt: TGTGCCAGCAGGTTAAATGAGGATACGCAGTATTTT
clone_size: many; cdr3_length: 13; j_call: TRBJ1-5; v_call: TRBV2; d_call: NA; cdr3_aa: CASRLYSNQPQHF; cdr3_nt: TGTGCCAGCAGGTTATATAGCAATCAGCCCCAGCATTTT
clone_size: many; cdr3_length: 14; j_call: TRBJ2-5; v_call: TRBV20-1; d_call: NA; cdr3_aa: CSASPKGDQETQYF; cdr3_nt: TGCAGTGCTAGCCCCAAGGGGGACCAAGAGACCCAGTACTTC
clone_size: NA; cdr3_length: 17; j_call: TRBJ2-7; v_call: TRBV19; d_call: NA; cdr3_aa: CASSIIFGGPPAYEQYF; cdr3_nt: TGTGCCAGTAGTATTATTTTCGGGGGACCCCCAGCCTACGAGCAGTACTTC
clone_size: NA; cdr3_length: 18; j_call: TRBJ2-2; v_call: TRBV6-1; d_call: NA; cdr3_aa: CASSDWLAPGPNTGELFF; cdr3_nt: TGTGCCAGCAGTGATTGGCTAGCGCCCGGGCCGAACACCGGGGAGCTGTTTTTT
clone_size: NA; cdr3_length: 14; j_call: TRBJ2-3; v_call: TRBV20-1; d_call: TRBD2; cdr3_aa: CSARVGGPTDTQYF; cdr3_nt: TGCAGTGCTAGGGTGGGAGGGCCCACAGATACGCAGTATTTT
clone_size: many; cdr3_length: 15; j_call: TRBJ2-1; v_call: TRBV4-3; d_call: TRBD2; cdr3_aa: CASSPGTSVYNEQFF; cdr3_nt: TGCGCCAGCAGCCCCGGGACTAGCGTTTACAATGAGCAGTTCTTC
clone_size: NA; cdr3_length: 15; j_call: TRBJ2-7; v_call: TRBV27; d_call: NA; cdr3_aa: CASSLSGGNPYEQYF; cdr3_nt: TGTGCCAGCAGTTTATCTGGCGGAAACCCCTACGAGCAGTACTTC
clone_size: NA; cdr3_length: 15; j_call: TRBJ2-7; v_call: TRBV20-1; d_call: NA; cdr3_aa: CSAFSTRDATYEQYF; cdr3_nt: TGCAGTGCCTTCTCCACCCGGGACGCTACCTACGAGCAGTACTTC
clone_size: many; cdr3_length: 16; j_call: TRBJ2-3; v_call: TRBV2; d_call: TRBD2; cdr3_aa: CASPGSTSGATDTQYF; cdr3_nt: TGTGCCAGCCCCGGCTCCACTAGCGGAGCCACAGATACGCAGTATTTT
clone_size: many; cdr3_length: 13; j_call: TRBJ2-3; v_call: TRBV29-1; d_call: TRBD2; cdr3_aa: CSVEGLATYTQYF; cdr3_nt: TGCAGCGTTGAGGGACTAGCGACATATACGCAGTATTTT
clone_size: many; cdr3_length: 14; j_call: TRBJ2-7; v_call: TRBV29-1; d_call: TRBD1; cdr3_aa: CSVDGTGGSYEQYF; cdr3_nt: TGCAGCGTTGATGGGACAGGGGGGTCCTACGAGCAGTACTTC
clone_size: many; cdr3_length: 14; j_call: TRBJ2-7; v_call: TRBV6-2/TRBV6-3; d_call: NA; cdr3_aa: CASSTGSSSNEQYF; cdr3_nt: TGTGCCAGCAGTACGGGGTCCAGTTCCAACGAGCAGTACTTC
clone_size: many; cdr3_length: 14; j_call: TRBJ2-7; v_call: TRBV7-9; d_call: NA; cdr3_aa: CASSPRDEPYEQYF; cdr3_nt: TGTGCCAGCAGCCCAAGGGACGAACCTTACGAGCAGTACTTC
clone_size: many; cdr3_length: 16; j_call: TRBJ2-6; v_call: TRBV27; d_call: NA; cdr3_aa: CASSLLGVSGANVLTF; cdr3_nt: TGTGCCAGCAGTTTATTAGGGGTATCCGGGGCCAACGTCCTGACTTTC
clone_size: many; cdr3_length: 16; j_call: TRBJ2-7; v_call: TRBV4-1; d_call: NA; cdr3_aa: CASSQVTAPSSYEQYF; cdr3_nt: TGCGCCAGCAGCCAAGTAACAGCACCGAGCTCCTACGAGCAGTACTTC
clone_size: many; cdr3_length: 12; j_call: TRBJ2-1; v_call: TRBV24-1; d_call: TRBD2; cdr3_aa: CATAASGRFLFF; cdr3_nt: TGTGCCACCGCGGCTAGCGGGAGATTTCTGTTCTTC
clone_size: many; cdr3_length: 15; j_call: TRBJ2-2; v_call: TRBV4-3; d_call: NA; cdr3_aa: CASSQGQDHTGELFF; cdr3_nt: TGCGCCAGCAGCCAAGGACAGGACCACACCGGGGAGCTGTTTTTT